This TCR beta chain was sequenced during a study of identical twins. V was trimmed by 3 bases and J by 6 bases, leaving 6 bases between them. The CDR3 runs to 11 residues. The germline V gene encodes CDR1 MNHNS and CDR2 SASEGT. In its sample, this clonotype was seen a few times. TCRdb processed the 5' RACE reads anew with MiXCR; each CDR3 protein has one entry. The sample carries 1.5 million or so distinct CDR3 sequences, more than 30% recorded once. The chain combines TRBV6-1 with TRBJ2-7; unclear D gene. The material sequenced was cord blood. The origin of this receptor is a newborn girl in good health. In DNA, the CDR3 is TGTGCCAGCAGTGATTGGCGCGAGCAGTACTTC. Protein sequence: CASSDWREQYF.